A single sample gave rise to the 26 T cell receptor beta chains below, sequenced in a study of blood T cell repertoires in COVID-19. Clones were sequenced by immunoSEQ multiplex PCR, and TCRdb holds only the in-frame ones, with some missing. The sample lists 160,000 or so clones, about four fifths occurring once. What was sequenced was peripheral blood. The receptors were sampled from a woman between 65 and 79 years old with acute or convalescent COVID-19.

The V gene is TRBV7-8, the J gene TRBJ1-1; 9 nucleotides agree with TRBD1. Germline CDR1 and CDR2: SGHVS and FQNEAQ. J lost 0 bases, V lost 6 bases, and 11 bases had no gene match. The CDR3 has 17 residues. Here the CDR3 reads CASRSGTGTLMNTEAFF. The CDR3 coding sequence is TGTGCCAGCAGATCGGGGACAGGGACACTCATGAACACTGAAGCTTTCTTT. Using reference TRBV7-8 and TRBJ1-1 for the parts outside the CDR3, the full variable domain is GAGVSQSPRYKVAKRGQDVALRCDPISGHVSLFWYQQALGQGPEFLTYFQNEAQLDKSGLPSDRFFAERPEGSVSTLKIQRTQQEDSAVYLCASRSGTGTLMNTEAFFGQGTRLTVV.

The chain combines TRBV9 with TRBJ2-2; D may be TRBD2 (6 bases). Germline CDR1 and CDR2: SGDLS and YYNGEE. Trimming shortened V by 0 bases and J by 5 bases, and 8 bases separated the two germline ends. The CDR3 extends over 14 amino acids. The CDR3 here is CASSVAAGTGELFF. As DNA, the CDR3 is TGTGCCAGCAGCGTAGCAGCGGGTACCGGGGAGCTGTTTTTT.

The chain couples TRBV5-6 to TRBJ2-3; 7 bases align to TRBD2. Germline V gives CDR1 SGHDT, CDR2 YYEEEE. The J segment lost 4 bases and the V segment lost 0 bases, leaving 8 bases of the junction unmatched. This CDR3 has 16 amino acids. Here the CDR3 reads CASSLASAGVPDTQYF. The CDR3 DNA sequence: TGTGCCAGCAGCTTGGCTTCCGCGGGAGTCCCAGATACGCAGTATTTT.

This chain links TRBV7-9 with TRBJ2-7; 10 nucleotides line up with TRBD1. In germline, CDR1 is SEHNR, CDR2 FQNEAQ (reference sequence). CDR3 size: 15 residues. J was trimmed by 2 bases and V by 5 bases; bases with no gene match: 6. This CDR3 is CASSLGQGPTYEQYF. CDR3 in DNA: TGTGCCAGCAGCCTGGGACAGGGGCCGACCTACGAGCAGTACTTC.

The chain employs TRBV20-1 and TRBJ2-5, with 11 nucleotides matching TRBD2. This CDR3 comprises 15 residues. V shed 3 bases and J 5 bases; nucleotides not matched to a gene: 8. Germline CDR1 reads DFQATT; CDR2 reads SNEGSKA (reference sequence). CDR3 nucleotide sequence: TGCAGTGCTAGTCCTAGCGGGAGGCCCAGCGAGACCCAGTACTTC. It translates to CSASPSGRPSETQYF.

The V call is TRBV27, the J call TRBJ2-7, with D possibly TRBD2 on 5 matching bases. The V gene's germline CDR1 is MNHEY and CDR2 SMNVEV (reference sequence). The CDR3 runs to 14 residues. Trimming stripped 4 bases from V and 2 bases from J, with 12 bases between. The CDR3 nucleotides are TGTGCCAGCAGTTCGTCGACCGGGACCTACGAGCAGTACTTC. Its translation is CASSSSTGTYEQYF.

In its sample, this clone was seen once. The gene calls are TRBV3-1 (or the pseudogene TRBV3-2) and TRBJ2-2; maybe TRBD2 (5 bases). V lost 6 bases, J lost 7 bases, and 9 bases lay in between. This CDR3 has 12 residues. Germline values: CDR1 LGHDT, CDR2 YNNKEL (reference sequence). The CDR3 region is CASSHGLGELFF. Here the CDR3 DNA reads TGTGCCAGCAGTCATGGACTCGGGGAGCTGTTTTTT.

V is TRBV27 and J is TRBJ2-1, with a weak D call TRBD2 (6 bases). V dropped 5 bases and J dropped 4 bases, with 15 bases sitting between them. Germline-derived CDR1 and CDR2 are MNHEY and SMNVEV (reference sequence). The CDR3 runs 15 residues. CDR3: CASSPRAGRYNEQFF. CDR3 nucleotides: TGTGCCAGCAGTCCACGGGCGGGAAGATACAATGAGCAGTTCTTC.

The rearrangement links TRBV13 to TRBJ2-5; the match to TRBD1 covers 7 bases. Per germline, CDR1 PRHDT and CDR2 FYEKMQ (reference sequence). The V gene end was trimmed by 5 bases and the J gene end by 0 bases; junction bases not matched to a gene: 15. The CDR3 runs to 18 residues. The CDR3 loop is CASSVALPGQMYQETQYF. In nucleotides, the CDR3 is TGTGCCAGCAGCGTAGCCTTGCCGGGACAGATGTACCAAGAGACCCAGTACTTC.

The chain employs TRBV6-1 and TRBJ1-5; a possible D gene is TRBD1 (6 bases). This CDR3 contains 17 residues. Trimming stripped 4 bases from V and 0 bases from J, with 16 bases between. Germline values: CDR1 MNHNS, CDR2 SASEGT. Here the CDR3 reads CASSVGGNRDSNQPQHF. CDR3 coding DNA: TGTGCCAGCAGTGTAGGTGGGAACAGGGATAGCAATCAGCCCCAGCATTTT.

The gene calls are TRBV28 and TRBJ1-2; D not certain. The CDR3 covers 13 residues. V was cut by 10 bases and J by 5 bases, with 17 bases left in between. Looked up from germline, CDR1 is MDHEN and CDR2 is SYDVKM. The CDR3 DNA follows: TGTGCCATTACCGGTCCCCACGGGTATGGCTACACCTTC. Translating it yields CAITGPHGYGYTF.

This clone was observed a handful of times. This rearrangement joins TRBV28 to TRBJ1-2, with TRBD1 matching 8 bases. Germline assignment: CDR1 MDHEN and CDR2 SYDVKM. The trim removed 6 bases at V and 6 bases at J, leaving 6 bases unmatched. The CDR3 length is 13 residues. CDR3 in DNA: TGTGCCAGCAGGACCACAGGGGGACATGGCTACACCTTC. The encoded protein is CASRTTGGHGYTF.

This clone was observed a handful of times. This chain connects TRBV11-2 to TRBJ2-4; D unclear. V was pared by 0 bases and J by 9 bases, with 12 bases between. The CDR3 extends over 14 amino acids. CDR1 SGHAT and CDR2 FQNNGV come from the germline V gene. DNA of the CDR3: TGTGCCAGCAGCTTAGATTTCCAGCGTGGCATTCAGTACTTC. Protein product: CASSLDFQRGIQYF.

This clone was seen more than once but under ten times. The CDR3 region is CASSSTTTHYGYTF. The DNA of the CDR3 is TGTGCCAGCAGCTCCACGACTACTCACTATGGCTACACCTTC. The chain joins TRBV5-6 to TRBJ1-2, with D unresolved. CDR1 and CDR2 (germline): SGHDT, YYEEEE. CDR3 size: 14 residues. Trimming shortened V by 3 bases and J by 3 bases, and 12 bases separated the two germline ends.

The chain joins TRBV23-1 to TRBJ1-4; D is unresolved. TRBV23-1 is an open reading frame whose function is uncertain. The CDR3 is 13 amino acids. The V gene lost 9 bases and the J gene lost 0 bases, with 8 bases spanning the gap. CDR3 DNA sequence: TGCGCCAGACCCAGGACAACTAATGAAAAACTGTTTTTT. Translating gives CARPRTTNEKLFF.

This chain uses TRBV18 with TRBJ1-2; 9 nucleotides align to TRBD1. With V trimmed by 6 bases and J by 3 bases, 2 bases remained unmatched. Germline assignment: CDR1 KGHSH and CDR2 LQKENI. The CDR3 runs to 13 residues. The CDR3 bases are TGTGCCAGCTCGACAGGGGGGGACTATGGCTACACCTTC. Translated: CASSTGGDYGYTF.

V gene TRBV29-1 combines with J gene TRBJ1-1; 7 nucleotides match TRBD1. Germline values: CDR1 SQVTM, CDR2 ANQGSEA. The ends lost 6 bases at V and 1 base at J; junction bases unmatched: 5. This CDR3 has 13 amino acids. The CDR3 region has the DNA TGCAGCGTCCGACAGGGCTGGAACACTGAAGCTTTCTTT. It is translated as CSVRQGWNTEAFF. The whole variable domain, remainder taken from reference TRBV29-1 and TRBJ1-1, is SAVISQKPSRDICQRGTSLTIQCQVDSQVTMMFWYRQQPGQSLTLIATANQGSEATYESGFVIDKFPISRPNLTFSTLTVSNMSPEDSSIYLCSVRQGWNTEAFFGQGTRLTVV.

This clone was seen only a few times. CDR3 loop: CASSKQGTSLYF. The DNA of the CDR3 is TGTGCCAGCAGCAAACAGGGAACCTCCTTGTACTTC. The chain uses TRBV2 and TRBJ2-5; D is perhaps TRBD1 (6 bases). Looked up from germline, CDR1 is SNHLY and CDR2 is FYNNEI. The CDR3 consists of 12 residues. Trimming cost V 6 bases and J 13 bases, with 18 bases left between them.

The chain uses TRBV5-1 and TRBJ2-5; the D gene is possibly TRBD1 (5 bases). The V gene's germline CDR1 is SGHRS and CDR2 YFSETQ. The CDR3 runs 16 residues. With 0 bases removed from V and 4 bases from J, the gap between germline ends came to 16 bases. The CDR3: CASSLAPAGQGETQYF. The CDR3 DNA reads TGCGCCAGCAGCTTGGCTCCCGCAGGGCAGGGAGAGACCCAGTACTTC.

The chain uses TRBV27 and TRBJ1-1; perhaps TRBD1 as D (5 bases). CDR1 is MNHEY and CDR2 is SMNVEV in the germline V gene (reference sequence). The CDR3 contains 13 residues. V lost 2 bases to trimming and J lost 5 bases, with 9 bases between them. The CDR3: CASSLTGHTEAFF. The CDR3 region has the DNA TGTGCCAGCAGTTTAACAGGACATACTGAAGCTTTCTTT.

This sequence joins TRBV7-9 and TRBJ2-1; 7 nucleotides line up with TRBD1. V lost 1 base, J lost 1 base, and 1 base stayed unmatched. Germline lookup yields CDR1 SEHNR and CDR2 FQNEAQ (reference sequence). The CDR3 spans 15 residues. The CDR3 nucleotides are TGTGCCAGCAGCTTAGTACAGGGGTCCTACAATGAGCAGTTCTTC. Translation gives CASSLVQGSYNEQFF.

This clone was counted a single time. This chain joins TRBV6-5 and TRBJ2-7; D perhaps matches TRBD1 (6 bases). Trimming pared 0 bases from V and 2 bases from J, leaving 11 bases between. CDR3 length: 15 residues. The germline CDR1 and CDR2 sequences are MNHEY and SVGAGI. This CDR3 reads CASSYSDRPTYEQYF. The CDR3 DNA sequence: TGTGCCAGCAGTTACTCCGACAGGCCAACCTACGAGCAGTACTTC.

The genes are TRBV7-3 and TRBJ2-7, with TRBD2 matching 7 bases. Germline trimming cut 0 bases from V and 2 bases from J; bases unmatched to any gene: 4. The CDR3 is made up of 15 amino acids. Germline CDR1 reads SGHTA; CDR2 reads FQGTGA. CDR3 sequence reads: CASSLTGLAAYEQYF. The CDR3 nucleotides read TGTGCCAGCAGCTTAACAGGGCTAGCGGCCTACGAGCAGTACTTC.

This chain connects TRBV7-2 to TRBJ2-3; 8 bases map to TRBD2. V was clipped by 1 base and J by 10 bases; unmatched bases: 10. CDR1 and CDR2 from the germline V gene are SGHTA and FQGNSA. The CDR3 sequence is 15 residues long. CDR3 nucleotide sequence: TGTGCCAGCAGCTTAGTACCTCGGGGGGGCTATGCGCAGTATTTT. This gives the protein CASSLVPRGGYAQYF. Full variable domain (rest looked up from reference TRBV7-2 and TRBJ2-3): GAGVSQSPSNKVTEKGKDVELRCDPISGHTALYWYRQSLGQGLEFLIYFQGNSAPDKSGLPSDRFSAERTGGSVSTLTIQRTQQEDSAVYLCASSLVPRGGYAQYFGPGTRLTVL.

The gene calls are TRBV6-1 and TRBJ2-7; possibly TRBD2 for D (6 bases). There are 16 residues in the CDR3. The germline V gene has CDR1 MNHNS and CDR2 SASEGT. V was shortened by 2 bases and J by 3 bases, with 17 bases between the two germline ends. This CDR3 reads CASSESLQGGSYEQYF. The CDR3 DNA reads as TGTGCCAGCAGTGAAAGTTTGCAGGGAGGCAGCTACGAGCAGTACTTC.

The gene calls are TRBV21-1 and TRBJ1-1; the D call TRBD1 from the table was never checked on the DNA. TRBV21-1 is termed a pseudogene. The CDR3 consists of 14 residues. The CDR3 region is CASSNRDKGTEAFF. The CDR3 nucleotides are TGTGCCAGCAGCAACAGGGATAAAGGCACTGAAGCTTTCTTT.